This T cell receptor (beta chain) appears in the sequencing data of a study of control samples from healthy donors and cancer patients. Trimming cost V 0 bases and J 5 bases; bases outside gene matches: 12. The CDR3 runs to 18 residues. Germline loops: CDR1 MNHEY, CDR2 SMNVEV (reference sequence). Produced via immunoSEQ multiplex PCR; TCRdb's table is partial and in-frame only. Among tens of thousands of clones listed, more than 70% were seen once. The V gene is TRBV27, the J gene TRBJ2-7; 11 bases fit TRBD1. The sequence was collected from a man aged 40-50 years with colorectal cancer. Sequencing used PBMCs. CDR3 DNA: TGTGCCAGCAGTTTATCGATTTGGACAGGGGGCAATAGACACGAGCAGTACTTC. Its protein product is CASSLSIWTGGNRHEQYF.